The sequence of this T cell receptor beta chain was determined in a study of early T cells in non-severe SARS-CoV-2 infection. About the research overall: The input, bulk RNA from unsorted whole blood, was sequenced, and chains were unpaired.

Of note for this clonotype: Its specificity is unknown.

Study results and limitations: Missing private and CD4 specificities, VDJdb matching favored anti-spike CD8 responses.

Germline V gene sequence: CDR1 SGHRS, CDR2 YFSETQ. The CDR3 totals 16 residues. Trimming at V came to 0 bases and at J to 5 bases, leaving 7 bases not matched to a gene. Individual cDNA molecules received unique molecular identifiers during library preparation. Using its own MiXCR run on the 5' RACE reads, TCRdb lists one record per CDR3 protein. Of under 70,000 distinct CDR3 sequences in the sample, roughly 5.9% are singletons; the top ten hold 6.5% to 8.5%. The clonotype originates from an adult who was a healthcare worker with PCR-confirmed SARS-CoV-2 infection or an uninfected control (not recorded which). This rearrangement joins TRBV5-1 to TRBJ2-2; 7 nucleotides match TRBD2. Sequencing used whole blood. The CDR3 sequence: CASSLGLAGETGELFF. As DNA, the CDR3 is TGCGCCAGCAGCTTGGGACTAGCAGGCGAAACCGGGGAGCTGTTTTTT.